These 8 T cell receptor beta chains share one sample of origin, sequenced in a study of T cells after yellow fever vaccination. TCRdb reanalysed the 5' RACE reads using MiXCR and keeps one entry per CDR3 protein. The table records 340,000 or so distinct CDR3 sequences, approximately 13% of them present only once. Sample: CD4+ T cells sorted from PBMCs, taken 15 days after the yellow fever booster vaccination. Receptor source: a man in his late teens or twenties who received the YFV17D yellow fever vaccine.

Remarks on this clonotype: Being one base from a much bigger clone, this may be a read error. The chain employs TRBV20-1 and TRBJ2-1, with 10 bases fitting TRBD1. V lost 7 bases to trimming and J lost 4 bases; unmatched junction nucleotides: 7. This CDR3 has 14 amino acids. Germline values: CDR1 DFQATT, CDR2 SNEGSKA (reference sequence). DNA for the CDR3: TGCAGTGATCGCCGGACAGGGGGGTACAATGAGCAGTTCTTC. The encoded protein is CSDRRTGGYNEQFF.

This clonotype has ten or more counts. The gene calls are TRBV7-9 and TRBJ2-3; TRBD2 is a possible D gene (5 bases). The length of the CDR3 is 15 residues. The V gene's germline CDR1 is SEHNR and CDR2 FQNEAQ (reference sequence). V lost 4 bases, J lost 5 bases, and 16 bases lay in between. The CDR3 region has the DNA TGTGCCAGCAGCTCGACGGGGTTGAGAGGAGATACGCAGTATTTT. The encoded protein is CASSSTGLRGDTQYF.

The V and J genes are TRBV6-5 and TRBJ1-1; D perhaps matches TRBD1 (5 bases). The CDR3 has 14 amino acids. Germline V lookup: CDR1 MNHEY, CDR2 SVGAGI. The ends were cut back, 6 bases at V and 1 base at J, with 12 bases in the middle. CDR3 amino acids: CASSPLGGNTEAFF. CDR3 nucleotide sequence: TGTGCCAGCAGCCCCCTGGGGGGGAACACTGAAGCTTTCTTT.

The table lists this clonotype with a few counts. The CDR3, as DNA: TGTGCCAGCAGTTACGACAGGGGGTCTAAATCTGAAGCTTTCTTT. As protein: CASSYDRGSKSEAFF. This rearrangement joins TRBV6-5 to TRBJ1-1; 9 bases agree with TRBD1. The CDR3 totals 15 residues. V dropped 2 bases and J dropped 6; count of bases not matched to a gene: 7. Germline lookup yields CDR1 MNHEY and CDR2 SVGAGI.

This clonotype was seen a few times. The J gene is TRBJ1-1, the V gene TRBV27; 7 nucleotides agree with TRBD1. V dropped 5 bases and J dropped 4; count of bases not matched to a gene: 7. In germline, CDR1 is MNHEY, CDR2 SMNVEV (reference sequence). The CDR3 consists of 14 residues. DNA for the CDR3: TGTGCCAGCAGTGCGGGACAGCTTCCCACTGAAGCTTTCTTT. Its translation: CASSAGQLPTEAFF.

This clonotype was observed at least ten times. The V and J genes are TRBV4-2 and TRBJ1-5; D is possibly TRBD1 (6 bases). Germline CDR1 LGHNA, CDR2 YNFKEQ. Trimming took 3 bases from V and 3 from J, leaving 12 bases between them. The CDR3 runs to 15 residues. The CDR3 sequence: CASSHIQGSNQPQHF. The CDR3 DNA is TGTGCCAGCAGCCATATACAGGGATCCAATCAGCCCCAGCATTTT.

In this sample, this clonotype turned up a few times. The J gene is TRBJ1-2, the V gene TRBV7-2; 7 positions match TRBD1. Germline values: CDR1 SGHTA, CDR2 FQGNSA. The V segment lost 4 bases and the J segment 5 bases; nucleotides outside the gene matches: 10. The CDR3 sequence is 15 residues long. DNA of the CDR3: TGTGCCAGCAGCTGGGGAGGGGGCAGGAGTTATGGCTACACCTTC. Translation: CASSWGGGRSYGYTF.

This clonotype has just a few counts. The chain employs TRBV20-1 and TRBJ2-3, with D perhaps matching TRBD2 (5 bases). Germline V gives CDR1 DFQATT, CDR2 SNEGSKA (reference sequence). V dropped 3 bases and J dropped 2 bases, with 12 bases sitting between them. The CDR3 sequence is 14 residues long. The CDR3 DNA reads as TGCAGTGCTAGCCCGATCGGGGTCACAGATACGCAGTATTTT. Protein product: CSASPIGVTDTQYF.